These 28 T cell receptor beta chains originate from one sample sequenced in a study of OX40 agonist ivuxolimab in advanced cancers. Using immunoSEQ multiplex PCR, the repertoire was profiled, and TCRdb retains in-frame clones only, with some absent. There are approximately 66,000 clones in the sample; approximately 86% occur only once, and more than 0.65% lies in the top ten. The starting material was CD4+ or CD8+ T cells sorted from blood, obtained in a trial of the OX40 agonist ivuxolimab. Source of these receptors: an adult with an advanced solid tumor such as melanoma, head and neck, liver or kidney cancer.

The chain couples TRBV29-1 to TRBJ2-7; 7 bases line up with TRBD1. CDR1 is SQVTM and CDR2 is ANQGSEA in the germline V gene. The CDR3 consists of 12 residues. V lost 3 bases, J lost 2 bases, and 1 base stayed unmatched. The CDR3 DNA follows: TGCAGCGTTGAGAGGGGGCCCTACGAGCAGTACTTC. This encodes CSVERGPYEQYF.

The rearrangement uses TRBV10-3 and TRBJ2-3; D is perhaps TRBD1 or TRBD2 (5 bases each). CDR3 length equals 13 residues. V shed 6 bases and J shed 2 bases, with 9 bases lying between them. The germline CDR1 and CDR2 sequences are ENHRY and SYGVKD. CDR3 bases: TGTGCCATCAGGGGGGAAATCACAGATACGCAGTATTTT. This gives the protein CAIRGEITDTQYF.

V is TRBV9 and J is TRBJ2-3; 11 nucleotides agree with TRBD2. The CDR3 loop spans 16 amino acids. V was pared by 1 base and J by 5 bases, with 6 bases of the junction left unmatched. Germline V CDR1 and CDR2: SGDLS, YYNGEE. The CDR3 DNA reads as TGTGCCAGCAGCGTATCGCCTAGCGGGGGGAGAGATACGCAGTATTTT. Protein sequence: CASSVSPSGGRDTQYF.

The chain carries TRBV7-8 and TRBJ2-2; D is undetermined. V dropped 1 base and J dropped 8 bases, with 11 bases sitting between them. The CDR3 has 14 residues. CDR1 and CDR2 (germline): SGHVS, FQNEAQ. CDR3 coding DNA: TGTGCCAGCAGCTTAGTGCCAGCCGAGGGGGAGCTGTTTTTT. This gives the protein CASSLVPAEGELFF.

The gene calls are TRBV7-3 and TRBJ2-1; 8 bases map to TRBD2. With 5 bases clipped from V and 1 base from J, the junction kept 16 bases outside the gene matches. Germline V lookup: CDR1 SGHTA, CDR2 FQGTGA. This CDR3 comprises 19 residues. CDR3 coding DNA: TGTGCCAGCAGCCGCCCTAGGGACGGCGGGGGGACGTCCTACAATGAGCAGTTCTTC. As protein: CASSRPRDGGGTSYNEQFF. Variable domain in full (rest from reference TRBV7-3 and TRBJ2-1): GAGVSQTPSNKVTEKGKYVELRCDPISGHTALYWYRQSLGQGPEFLIYFQGTGAADDSGLPNDRFFAVRPEGSVSTLKIQRTERGDSAVYLCASSRPRDGGGTSYNEQFFGPGTRLTVL.

The V gene is TRBV6-6, the J gene TRBJ2-7; D is possibly TRBD2 (5 bases). The CDR3 extends over 15 amino acids. Germline CDR1 reads MNHNY; CDR2 reads SVGAGI (reference sequence). V was trimmed by 2 bases and J by 0 bases, leaving 11 bases between them. The CDR3 sequence is CASSYQGLASYEQYF. Written as DNA, the CDR3 is TGTGCCAGCAGTTACCAAGGACTCGCCTCCTACGAGCAGTACTTC.

This clone was observed a single time. This sequence joins TRBV6-5 and TRBJ2-3; weak D call: TRBD2 (5 bases). Germline CDR1 and CDR2: MNHEY and SVGAGI. Trimming took 6 bases from V and 0 from J, leaving 10 bases between them. This CDR3 has 14 amino acids. Here the CDR3 DNA reads TGTGCCAGCAGACCAGCGGCGAGCACAGATACGCAGTATTTT. This encodes CASRPAASTDTQYF.

V usage is TRBV27 and J usage is TRBJ2-5; no clear D gene. CDR3 size: 13 residues. V lost 0 bases and J 5 bases, leaving 7 bases between the germline ends. CDR1 is MNHEY, CDR2 SMNVEV, per germline (reference sequence). The CDR3 bases are TGTGCCAGCAGTTTATCCCCGCGTGAGACCCAGTACTTC. Translation: CASSLSPRETQYF.

In this sample, this clone is medium-sized (0.01 to 0.1%). The chain couples TRBV5-4 to TRBJ2-3; 12 nucleotides match TRBD2. Per the germline V gene, CDR1 is SGHNT and CDR2 is YYREEE (reference sequence). This CDR3 contains 18 residues. After removal of 4 bases from V and 1 base from J, the junction contained 10 bases not matched to a gene. CDR3 sequence: CASSPLAGGTGGTDTQYF. CDR3 nucleotide sequence: TGTGCCAGCAGCCCCCTAGCGGGAGGGACGGGGGGCACAGATACGCAGTATTTT.

The chain employs TRBV1 and TRBJ2-1. TRBV1 is annotated as a pseudogene. CDR3 length equals 15 residues. CDR3 region: CTSSPSTGSYNEQFF. The DNA of the CDR3 is TGCACCAGCAGCCCTTCTACCGGATCCTACAATGAGCAGTTCTTC.

The V and J genes are TRBV27 and TRBJ1-2; 8 nucleotides line up with TRBD1. The V gene end was trimmed by 5 bases and the J gene end by 8 bases; junction bases not matched to a gene: 10. The CDR3 has 14 residues. Germline-derived CDR1 and CDR2 are MNHEY and SMNVEV (reference sequence). CDR3 nucleotides: TGTGCCAGCAGTCCCACGGACAGGGTGAAAGGCTACACCTTC. It is translated as CASSPTDRVKGYTF.

The rearrangement joins TRBV7-6 to TRBJ2-1, with TRBD2 matching 14 bases. This CDR3 spans 16 amino acids. Germline assignment: CDR1 SGHVS and CDR2 FNYEAQ. V shed 5 bases, J shed 4 bases, and the junction held 4 bases outside the gene matches. The CDR3 protein is CASSSGLAGGYNEQFF. DNA for the CDR3: TGTGCCAGCAGCAGCGGACTAGCGGGAGGTTACAATGAGCAGTTCTTC.

The V and J genes are TRBV7-2 and TRBJ1-2; D is undetermined. V was clipped by 3 bases and J by 1 base, with 12 bases between them. Germline CDR1 is SGHTA and CDR2 is FQGNSA. The CDR3 runs 15 residues. The CDR3 region is CASSFLPGFNYGYTF. The CDR3 nucleotides read TGTGCCAGCAGCTTCCTCCCGGGGTTTAACTATGGCTACACCTTC.

V and J are TRBV5-1 and TRBJ2-1; 13 positions match TRBD2. The J segment lost 1 base and the V segment lost 6 bases, leaving 13 bases of the junction unmatched. Germline CDR1 is SGHRS and CDR2 is YFSETQ. This CDR3 has 19 residues. The CDR3 spells CASKRTGTSGMDSYNEQFF. The CDR3 bases are TGCGCCAGCAAAAGAACCGGGACTAGCGGGATGGATTCCTACAATGAGCAGTTCTTC.

This clone was picked up a small number of times. The genes are TRBV7-2 and TRBJ2-2; 9 positions agree with TRBD2. Trimming removed 5 bases from V and 5 bases from J; junction bases left unmatched: 6. CDR1 is SGHTA and CDR2 is FQGNSA in the germline V gene. The CDR3 is 15 residues long. CDR3 nucleotides: TGTGCCAGCAGCCTCAGCGGGAGGATAACCGGGGAGCTGTTTTTT. Translated, it gives CASSLSGRITGELFF.

The chain carries TRBV7-2 and TRBJ1-4; D is unresolved. V was cut by 2 bases and J by 0 bases, with 7 bases left in between. The length of the CDR3 is 15 residues. Germline CDR1 and CDR2: SGHTA and FQGNSA. The CDR3 sequence: CASSLQPATNEKLFF. CDR3 DNA: TGTGCCAGCAGCTTACAACCGGCAACTAATGAAAAACTGTTTTTT.

The J gene is TRBJ1-2, the V gene TRBV20-1; D uncertain. The CDR3 runs to 11 residues. The germline V and J ends were trimmed by 1 base and 3 bases, with 3 bases remaining between them. Germline-derived CDR1 and CDR2 are DFQATT and SNEGSKA (reference sequence). CDR3 sequence: CSARVDYGYTF. The CDR3 DNA follows: TGCAGTGCTAGAGTGGACTATGGCTACACCTTC.

V and J are TRBV5-4 and TRBJ1-2, with no clear D. Germline V lookup: CDR1 SGHNT, CDR2 YYREEE (reference sequence). The CDR3 consists of 15 residues. V was cut by 0 bases and J by 0 bases, with 9 bases left in between. The CDR3 nucleotides are TGTGCCAGCAGCTTGGGGGGAGCTCCTAACTATGGCTACACCTTC. Protein sequence: CASSLGGAPNYGYTF.

This rearrangement joins TRBV28 to TRBJ2-7; TRBD2 matches 10 bases. CDR1 and CDR2 (germline): MDHEN, SYDVKM. Germline trimming cut 3 bases from V and 5 bases from J; bases unmatched to any gene: 19. CDR3 length: 19 residues. Written as DNA, the CDR3 is TGTGCCAGCAGTTTGGGGCTAGCGGGAGTCTTTGGAGGAGTGAACGAGCAGTACTTC. Translated: CASSLGLAGVFGGVNEQYF.

The chain recombines TRBV18 with TRBJ2-5; maybe TRBD2 (6 bases). V lost 3 bases and J 3 bases, leaving 14 bases between the germline ends. This CDR3 has 15 amino acids. Germline V gene lookup returns CDR1 KGHSH and CDR2 LQKENI. CDR3 in amino acids: CASSPLAGPEETQYF. CDR3 in DNA: TGTGCCAGCTCACCTTTGGCGGGACCCGAAGAGACCCAGTACTTC.

This clone appeared a few times. V is TRBV5-1 and J is TRBJ2-2, with a weak D call TRBD1 (5 bases). The ends were cut back, 4 bases at V and 3 bases at J, with 10 bases in the middle. Germline CDR1 and CDR2: SGHRS and YFSETQ. CDR3 size: 14 residues. The CDR3 spells CASSRGPDTGELFF. CDR3 coding DNA: TGCGCCAGCAGCAGGGGCCCCGACACCGGGGAGCTGTTTTTT. Filled out from reference TRBV5-1 and TRBJ2-2, the complete variable domain reads KAGVTQTPRYLIKTRGQQVTLSCSPISGHRSVSWYQQTPGQGLQFLFEYFSETQRNKGNFPGRFSGRQFSNSRSEMNVSTLELGDSALYLCASSRGPDTGELFFGEGSRLTVL.

The genes are TRBV30 and TRBJ1-2; TRBD1 might be the D (6 bases). Germline V gene sequence: CDR1 GTSNPN, CDR2 SVGIG (reference sequence). This CDR3 is built from 14 residues. V shed 2 bases and J shed 7 bases, with 17 bases lying between them. CDR3 region: CAWSPPHRAAGYTF. DNA of the CDR3: TGTGCCTGGAGTCCCCCCCACAGGGCTGCTGGCTACACCTTC. The whole variable domain, remainder taken from reference TRBV30 and TRBJ1-2, is SQTIHQWPATLVQPVGSPLSLECTVEGTSNPNLYWYRQAAGRGLQLLFYSVGIGQISSEVPQNLSASRPQDRQFILSSKKLLLSDSGFYLCAWSPPHRAAGYTFGSGTRLTVV.

The chain combines TRBV5-1 with TRBJ1-5; D uncertain. In germline, CDR1 is SGHRS, CDR2 YFSETQ. This CDR3 region has 13 residues. V was clipped by 4 bases and J by 7 bases, with 12 bases between them. CDR3 bases: TGCGCCAGCAGCCCAAACTCGGGACAGCCCCAGCATTTT. Translated: CASSPNSGQPQHF.

The J gene is TRBJ2-3, the V gene TRBV11-3, with D possibly TRBD1 on 6 matching bases. Germline CDR1 SGHNT, CDR2 YENEEA. The V end lost 5 bases, the J end lost 2 bases, and 11 bases lay between the germline ends. This CDR3 has 14 residues. CDR3 amino acids: CASSSGQLTDTQYF. The CDR3 DNA follows: TGTGCCAGCAGCAGTGGACAGCTCACAGATACGCAGTATTTT. Using reference TRBV11-3 and TRBJ2-3 for the parts outside the CDR3, the full variable domain is EAGVVQSPRYKIIEKKQPVAFWCNPISGHNTLYWYLQNLGQGPELLIRYENEEAVDDSQLPKDRFSAERLKGVDSTLKIQPAELGDSAVYLCASSSGQLTDTQYFGPGTRLTVL.

The rearrangement joins TRBV5-4 to TRBJ2-5, with 13 bases matching TRBD2. The germline V gene encodes CDR1 SGHNT and CDR2 YYREEE (reference sequence). The CDR3 has 15 amino acids. V trimming: 4 bases; J trimming: 2 bases; junction bases outside the gene matches: 2. CDR3 DNA sequence: TGTGCCAGCAGCCCGACTAGCGGGAGGCAAGAGACCCAGTACTTC. Translation: CASSPTSGRQETQYF.

V is TRBV30 and J is TRBJ1-6; 7 bases map to TRBD1. CDR1 and CDR2 (germline): GTSNPN, SVGIG (reference sequence). The CDR3 contains 15 residues. The trim removed 1 base at V and 8 bases at J, leaving 8 bases unmatched. CDR3: CAWSALQGPDSPLHF. The DNA for the CDR3 is TGTGCCTGGAGTGCCTTACAGGGGCCCGATTCACCCCTCCACTTT.

The rearrangement joins TRBV5-1 to TRBJ1-4; TRBD1 matches at 10 bases. This CDR3 has 13 amino acids. V was clipped by 3 bases and J by 8 bases; unmatched bases: 1. Germline V gene sequence: CDR1 SGHRS, CDR2 YFSETQ. The CDR3 sequence: CASSWDRGEKLFF. The CDR3 DNA reads TGCGCCAGCAGCTGGGACAGGGGCGAAAAACTGTTTTTT.

The chain has TRBV19 and TRBJ1-4; D call uncertain. This CDR3 contains 11 residues. The V and J ends lost 3 bases and 8 bases respectively, with 4 bases between them. Germline assignment: CDR1 LNHDA and CDR2 SQIVND (reference sequence). The CDR3 nucleotides are TGTGCCAGTAGTATCGGCGAAAAACTGTTTTTT. It specifies CASSIGEKLFF.